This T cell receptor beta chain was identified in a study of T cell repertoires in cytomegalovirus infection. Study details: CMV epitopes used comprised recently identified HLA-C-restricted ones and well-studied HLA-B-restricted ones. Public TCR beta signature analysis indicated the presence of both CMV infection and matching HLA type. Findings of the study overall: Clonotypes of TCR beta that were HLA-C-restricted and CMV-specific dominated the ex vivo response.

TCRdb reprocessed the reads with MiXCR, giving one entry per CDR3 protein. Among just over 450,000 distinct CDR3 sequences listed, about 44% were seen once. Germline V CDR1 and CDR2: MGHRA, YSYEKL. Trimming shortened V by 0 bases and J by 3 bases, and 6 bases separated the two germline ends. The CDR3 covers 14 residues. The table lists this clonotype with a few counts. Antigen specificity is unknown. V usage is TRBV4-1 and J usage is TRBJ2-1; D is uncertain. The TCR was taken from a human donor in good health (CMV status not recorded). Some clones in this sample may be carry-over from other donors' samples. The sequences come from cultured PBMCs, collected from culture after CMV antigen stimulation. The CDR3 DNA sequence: TGCGCCAGCAGCCAAGAGAGGAACTACAATGAGCAGTTCTTC. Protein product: CASSQERNYNEQFF.